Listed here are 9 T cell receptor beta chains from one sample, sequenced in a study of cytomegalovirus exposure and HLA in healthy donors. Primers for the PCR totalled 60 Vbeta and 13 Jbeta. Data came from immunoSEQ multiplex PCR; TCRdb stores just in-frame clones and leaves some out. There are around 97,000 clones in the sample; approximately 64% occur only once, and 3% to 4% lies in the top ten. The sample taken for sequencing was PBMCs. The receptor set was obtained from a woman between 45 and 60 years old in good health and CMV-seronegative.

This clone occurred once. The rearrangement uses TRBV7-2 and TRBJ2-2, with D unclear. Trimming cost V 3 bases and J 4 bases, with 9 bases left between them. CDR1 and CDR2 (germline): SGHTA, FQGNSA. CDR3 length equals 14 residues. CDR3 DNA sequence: TGTGCCAGCAGCTTCGGCGGATTCACCGGGGAGCTGTTTTTT. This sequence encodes CASSFGGFTGELFF.

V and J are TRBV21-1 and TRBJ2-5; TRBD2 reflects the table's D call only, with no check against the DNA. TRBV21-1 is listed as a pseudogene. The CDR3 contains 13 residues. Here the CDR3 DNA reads TGTGCCAGCAGCTGGGGAAGGAGGGAGACCCAGTACTTC. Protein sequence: CASSWGRRETQYF.

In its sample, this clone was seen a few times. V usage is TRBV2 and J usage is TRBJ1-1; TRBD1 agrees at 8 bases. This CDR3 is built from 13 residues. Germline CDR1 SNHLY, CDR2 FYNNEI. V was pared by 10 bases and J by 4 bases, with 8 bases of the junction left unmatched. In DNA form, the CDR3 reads TGTGCCATAACGGACAGGGCCGTCACTGAAGCTTTCTTT. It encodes CAITDRAVTEAFF.

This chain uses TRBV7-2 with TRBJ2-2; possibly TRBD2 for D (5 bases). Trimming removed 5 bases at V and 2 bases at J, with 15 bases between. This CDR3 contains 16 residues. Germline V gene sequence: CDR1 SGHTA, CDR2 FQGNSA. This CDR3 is CASSPLRTPNTGELFF. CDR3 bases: TGTGCCAGCAGCCCCCTGCGGACTCCCAACACCGGGGAGCTGTTTTTT. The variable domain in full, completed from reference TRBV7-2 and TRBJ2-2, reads GAGVSQSPSNKVTEKGKDVELRCDPISGHTALYWYRQSLGQGLEFLIYFQGNSAPDKSGLPSDRFSAERTGGSVSTLTIQRTQQEDSAVYLCASSPLRTPNTGELFFGEGSRLTVL.

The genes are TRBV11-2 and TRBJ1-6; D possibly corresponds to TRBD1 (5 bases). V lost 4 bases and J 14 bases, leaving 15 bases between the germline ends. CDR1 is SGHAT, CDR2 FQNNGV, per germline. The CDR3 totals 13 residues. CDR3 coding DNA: TGTGCCAGCAGCTCTCGGGACTCCTCGGCCCTCCACTTT. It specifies CASSSRDSSALHF.

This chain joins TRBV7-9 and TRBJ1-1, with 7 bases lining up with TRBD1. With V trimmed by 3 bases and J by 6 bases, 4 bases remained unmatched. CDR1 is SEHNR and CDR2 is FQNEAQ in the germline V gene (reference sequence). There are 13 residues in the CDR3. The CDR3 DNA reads TGTGCCAGCAGCTTTCGGACAGGTCCTGAAGCTTTCTTT. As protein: CASSFRTGPEAFF. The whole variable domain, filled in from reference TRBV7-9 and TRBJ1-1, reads DTGVSQNPRHKITKRGQNVTFRCDPISEHNRLYWYRQTLGQGPEFLTYFQNEAQLEKSRLLSDRFSAERPKGSFSTLEIQRTEQGDSAMYLCASSFRTGPEAFFGQGTRLTVV.

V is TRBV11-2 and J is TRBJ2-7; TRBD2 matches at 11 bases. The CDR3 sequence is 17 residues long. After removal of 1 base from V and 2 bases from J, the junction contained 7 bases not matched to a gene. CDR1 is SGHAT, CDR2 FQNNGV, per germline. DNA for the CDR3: TGTGCCAGCAGCTTAGGACCGGGACTAGCGGTTACCTACGAGCAGTACTTC. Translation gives CASSLGPGLAVTYEQYF.

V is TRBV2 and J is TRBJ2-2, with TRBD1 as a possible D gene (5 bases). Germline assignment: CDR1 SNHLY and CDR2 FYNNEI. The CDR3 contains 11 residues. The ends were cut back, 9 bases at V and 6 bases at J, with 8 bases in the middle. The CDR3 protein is CASQGSGELFF. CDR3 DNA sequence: TGTGCCAGTCAGGGTTCCGGGGAGCTGTTTTTT. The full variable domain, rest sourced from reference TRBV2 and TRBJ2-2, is EPEVTQTPSHQVTQMGQEVILRCVPISNHLYFYWYRQILGQKVEFLVSFYNNEISEKSEIFDDQFSVERPDGSNFTLKIRSTKLEDSAMYFCASQGSGELFFGEGSRLTVL.

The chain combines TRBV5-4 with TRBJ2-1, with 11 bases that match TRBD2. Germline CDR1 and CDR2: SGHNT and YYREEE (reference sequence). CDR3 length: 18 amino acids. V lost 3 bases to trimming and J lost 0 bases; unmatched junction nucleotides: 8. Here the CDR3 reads CASSSQITSGSSYNEQFF. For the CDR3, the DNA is TGTGCCAGCAGCTCCCAAATCACTAGCGGGAGCTCCTACAATGAGCAGTTCTTC. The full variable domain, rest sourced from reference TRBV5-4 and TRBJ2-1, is ETGVTQSPTHLIKTRGQQVTLRCSSQSGHNTVSWYQQALGQGPQFIFQYYREEENGRGNFPPRFSGLQFPNYSSELNVNALELDDSALYLCASSSQITSGSSYNEQFFGPGTRLTVL.